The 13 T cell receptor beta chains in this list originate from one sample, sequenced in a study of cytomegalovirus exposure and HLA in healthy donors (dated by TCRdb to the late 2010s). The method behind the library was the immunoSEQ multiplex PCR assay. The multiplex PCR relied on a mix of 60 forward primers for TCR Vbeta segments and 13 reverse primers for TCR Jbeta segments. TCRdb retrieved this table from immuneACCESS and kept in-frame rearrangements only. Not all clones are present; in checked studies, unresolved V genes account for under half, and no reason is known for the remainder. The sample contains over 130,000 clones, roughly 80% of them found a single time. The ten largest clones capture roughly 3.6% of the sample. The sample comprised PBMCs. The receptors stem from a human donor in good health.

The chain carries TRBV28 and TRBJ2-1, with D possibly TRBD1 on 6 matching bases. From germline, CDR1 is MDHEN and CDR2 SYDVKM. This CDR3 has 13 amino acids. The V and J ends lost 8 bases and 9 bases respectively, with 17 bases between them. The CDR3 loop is CASCFWGPSEQFF. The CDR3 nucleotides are TGTGCCAGCTGCTTTTGGGGGCCTAGTGAGCAGTTCTTC. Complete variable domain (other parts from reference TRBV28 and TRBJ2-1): DVKVTQSSRYLVKRTGEKVFLECVQDMDHENMFWYRQDPGLGLRLIYFSYDVKMKEKGDIPEGYSVSREKKERFSLILESASTNQTSMYLCASCFWGPSEQFFGPGTRLTVL.

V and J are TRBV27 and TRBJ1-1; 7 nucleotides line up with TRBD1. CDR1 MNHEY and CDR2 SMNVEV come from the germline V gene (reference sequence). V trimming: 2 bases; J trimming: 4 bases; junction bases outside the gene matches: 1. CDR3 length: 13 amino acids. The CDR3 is CASSLQGVTEAFF. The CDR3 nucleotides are TGTGCCAGCAGTTTACAGGGGGTCACTGAAGCTTTCTTT.

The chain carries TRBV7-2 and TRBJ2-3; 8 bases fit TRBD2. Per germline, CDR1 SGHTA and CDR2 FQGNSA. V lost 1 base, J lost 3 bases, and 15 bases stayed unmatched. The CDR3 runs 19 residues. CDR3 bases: TGTGCCAGCAGCTTAGACATATGGTTGAAGCGGGGGAGTACAGATACGCAGTATTTT. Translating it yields CASSLDIWLKRGSTDTQYF.

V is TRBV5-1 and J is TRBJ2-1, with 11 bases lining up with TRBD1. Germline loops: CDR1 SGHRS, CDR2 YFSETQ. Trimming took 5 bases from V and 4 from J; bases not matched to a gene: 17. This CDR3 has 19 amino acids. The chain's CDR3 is CASSSSWTGGGSAYNEQFF. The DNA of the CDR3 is TGCGCCAGCAGTTCCTCGTGGACAGGGGGCGGGTCGGCGTACAATGAGCAGTTCTTC.

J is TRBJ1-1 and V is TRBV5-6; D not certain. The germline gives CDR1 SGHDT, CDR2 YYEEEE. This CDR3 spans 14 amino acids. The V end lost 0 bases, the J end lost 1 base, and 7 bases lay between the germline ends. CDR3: CASSLVGRNTEAFF. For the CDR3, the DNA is TGTGCCAGCAGCTTGGTGGGGAGGAACACTGAAGCTTTCTTT.

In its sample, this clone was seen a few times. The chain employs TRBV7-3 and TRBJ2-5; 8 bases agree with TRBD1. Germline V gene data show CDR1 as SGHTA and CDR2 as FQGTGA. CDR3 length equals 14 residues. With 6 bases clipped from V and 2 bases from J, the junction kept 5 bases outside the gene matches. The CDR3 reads CASSRQGWQETQYF. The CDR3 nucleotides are TGTGCCAGCAGTCGACAGGGGTGGCAAGAGACCCAGTACTTC.

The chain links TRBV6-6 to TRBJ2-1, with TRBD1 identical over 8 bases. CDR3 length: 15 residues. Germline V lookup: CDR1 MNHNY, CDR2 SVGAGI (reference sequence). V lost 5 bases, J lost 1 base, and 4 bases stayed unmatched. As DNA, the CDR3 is TGTGCCAGCAGTCAGGGACAGGTTTCCTACAATGAGCAGTTCTTC. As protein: CASSQGQVSYNEQFF.

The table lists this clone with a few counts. The CDR3 DNA sequence: TGTGCCAGCATGAGGGGACAGGGGGGGAGTCAGCCCCAGCATTTT. Residues: CASMRGQGGSQPQHF. The J gene is TRBJ1-5, the V gene TRBV6-1, with TRBD1 identical over 11 bases. CDR1 and CDR2 (germline): MNHNS, SASEGT. With 7 bases clipped from V and 6 bases from J, the junction kept 8 bases outside the gene matches. There are 15 residues in the CDR3.

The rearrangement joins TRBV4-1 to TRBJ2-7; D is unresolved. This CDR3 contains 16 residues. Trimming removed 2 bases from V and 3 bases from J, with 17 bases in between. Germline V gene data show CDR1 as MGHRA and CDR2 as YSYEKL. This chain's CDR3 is CASSQSPDITLYEQYF. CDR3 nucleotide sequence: TGCGCCAGCAGCCAATCCCCTGACATTACCCTCTACGAGCAGTACTTC.

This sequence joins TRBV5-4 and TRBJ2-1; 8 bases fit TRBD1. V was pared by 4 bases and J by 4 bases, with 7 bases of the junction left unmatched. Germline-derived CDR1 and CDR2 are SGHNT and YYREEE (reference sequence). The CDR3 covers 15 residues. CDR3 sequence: CASSRDRRGYNEQFF. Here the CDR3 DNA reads TGTGCCAGCAGCCGGGACAGGAGAGGGTACAATGAGCAGTTCTTC.

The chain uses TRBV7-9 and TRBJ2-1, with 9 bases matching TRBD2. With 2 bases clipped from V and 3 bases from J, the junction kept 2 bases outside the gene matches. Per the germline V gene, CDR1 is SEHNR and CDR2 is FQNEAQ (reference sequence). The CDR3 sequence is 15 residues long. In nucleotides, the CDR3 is TGTGCCAGCAGCTTACCAGCGGGGGGCTACAATGAGCAGTTCTTC. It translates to CASSLPAGGYNEQFF.

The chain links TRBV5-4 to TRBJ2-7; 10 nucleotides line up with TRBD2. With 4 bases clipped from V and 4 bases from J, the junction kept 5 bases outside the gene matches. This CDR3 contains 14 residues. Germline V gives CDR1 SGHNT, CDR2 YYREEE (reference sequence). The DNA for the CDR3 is TGTGCCAGCAGCGAGGGACTAGCGCGTTACGAGCAGTACTTC. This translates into CASSEGLARYEQYF.

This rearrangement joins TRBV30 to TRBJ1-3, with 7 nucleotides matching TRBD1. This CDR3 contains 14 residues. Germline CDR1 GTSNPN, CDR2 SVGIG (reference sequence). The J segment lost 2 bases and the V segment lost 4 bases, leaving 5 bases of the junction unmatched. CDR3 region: CAWTGTVTGNTIYF. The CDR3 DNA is TGTGCCTGGACCGGGACAGTCACTGGAAACACCATATATTTT.